Sequencing of this T cell receptor (beta chain) was carried out in a study of regulatory T cells in long-lasting Graves disease. Through Arm-PCR of CDR3 regions and iRepertoire HTBI primers, TCR beta libraries were built. TCRdb re-called the multiplex PCR reads through MiXCR, storing one row per CDR3 protein. Among 250,000 to 300,000 distinct CDR3 sequences listed, about 17% were seen once. CDR1 LNHDA and CDR2 SQIVND come from the germline V gene (reference sequence). The CDR3 runs to 17 residues. The ends lost 1 base at V and 5 bases at J; junction bases unmatched: 7. Time point of the sample: newly diagnosed GD, antithyroid drugs for less than 3 months. Researchers made the TCR library from RNA that was extracted from PBMCs. All patients originated from an endocrinology department located in Xi'an, China. The data also belong to a second study, concerning T cells in Graves' hyperthyroidism and ophthalmopathy.

The TCR comes from a woman aged 25-40 years with Graves disease. The genes are TRBV19 and TRBJ2-2; the match to TRBD2 covers 10 bases. Sample: peripheral blood mononuclear cells (PBMCs), taken at new diagnosis, from a patient treated with antithyroid drugs. CDR3 in amino acids: CASSIGAAGGRTGELFF. The CDR3 DNA reads TGTGCCAGTAGTATAGGGGCAGCGGGAGGGCGGACCGGGGAGCTGTTTTTT.